A single T cell receptor beta chain is shown here with its context. The data stem from a study of PD-L1 blockade in urothelial cancer. Study overall: Dosed intravenously at 1,200 mg every 3 weeks, atezolizumab was initiated by patients around 2014. In the patient group, twenty-five of 29 were males with bladder-origin urothelial cancer. Enrolled patients had been treated previously with 0 to 3 chemotherapy regimens.

In each PCR, synthetic TCR analog templates were spiked in. Here immunoSEQ multiplex PCR was the method, and the copy in TCRdb shows in-frame clones only, minus some. The sample contains over 100,000 clones, 75% to 95% of which appear only once. Germline V gene lookup returns CDR1 ENHRY and CDR2 SYGVKD. Trimming cost V 0 bases and J 7 bases, with 22 bases left between them. This CDR3 spans 18 amino acids. Time point here: peripheral blood 6 weeks after treatment start. The material sequenced was PBMCs, taken around atezolizumab (anti-PD-L1) treatment. The V call is TRBV10-3, the J call TRBJ1-5; D possibly corresponds to TRBD1 (6 bases). The source is a man aged 55 to 69 with urothelial cancer. The CDR3 DNA reads as TGTGCCATCAGTGAGTCAATGGTGAGGGGAACACAGGGCCAGCCCCAGCATTTT. Translation: CAISESMVRGTQGQPQHF.